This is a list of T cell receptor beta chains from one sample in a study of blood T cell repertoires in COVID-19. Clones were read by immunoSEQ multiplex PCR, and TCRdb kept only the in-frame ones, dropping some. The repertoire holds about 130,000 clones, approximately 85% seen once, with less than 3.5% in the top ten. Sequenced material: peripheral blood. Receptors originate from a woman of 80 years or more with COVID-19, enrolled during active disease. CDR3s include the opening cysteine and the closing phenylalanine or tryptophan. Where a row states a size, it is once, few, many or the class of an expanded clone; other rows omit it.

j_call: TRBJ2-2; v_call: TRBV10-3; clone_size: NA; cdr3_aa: CAINEQDTGELFF
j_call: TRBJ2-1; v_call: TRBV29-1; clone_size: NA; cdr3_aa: CSVVLRTSDNYNEQFF
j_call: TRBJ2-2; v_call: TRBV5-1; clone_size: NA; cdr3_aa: CASSLQGDTGELFF
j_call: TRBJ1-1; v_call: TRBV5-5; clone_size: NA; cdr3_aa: CASSLKGATEAFF
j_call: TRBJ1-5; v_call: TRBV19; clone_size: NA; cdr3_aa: CASSIEAVRGNQPQHF
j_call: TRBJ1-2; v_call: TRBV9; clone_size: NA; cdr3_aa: CASSVVGQGLKYGYTF
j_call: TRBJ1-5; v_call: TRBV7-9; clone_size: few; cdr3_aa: CASSFPGDNQPQHF
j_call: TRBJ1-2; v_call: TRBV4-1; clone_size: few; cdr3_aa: CASSQEGGQGLYGYTF
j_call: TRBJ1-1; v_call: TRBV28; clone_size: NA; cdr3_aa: CARGRGGGNTEAFF
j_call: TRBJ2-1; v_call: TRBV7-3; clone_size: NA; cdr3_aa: CASSPTSGSYNEQFF
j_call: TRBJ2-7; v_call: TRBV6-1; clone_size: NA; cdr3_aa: CASSEALAGFYEQYF
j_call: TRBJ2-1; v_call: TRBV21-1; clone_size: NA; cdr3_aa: CASSNCRLVMAYNEQFF
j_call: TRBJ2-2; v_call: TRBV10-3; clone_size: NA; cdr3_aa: CAISESLAATGELFF
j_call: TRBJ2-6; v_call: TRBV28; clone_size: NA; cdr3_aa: CASSQGASGANVLTF
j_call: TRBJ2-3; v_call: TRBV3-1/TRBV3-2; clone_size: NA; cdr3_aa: CASSHRSSVLSTDTQYF
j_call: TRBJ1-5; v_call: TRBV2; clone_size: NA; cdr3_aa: CASSELTGGNQPQHF
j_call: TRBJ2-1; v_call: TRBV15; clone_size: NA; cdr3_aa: CATSRGSASGIYNEQFF
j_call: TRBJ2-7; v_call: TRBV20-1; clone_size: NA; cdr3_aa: CSASGGLAGGSYEQYF
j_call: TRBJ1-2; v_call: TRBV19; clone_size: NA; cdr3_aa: CASSSGGANPTAGYTF
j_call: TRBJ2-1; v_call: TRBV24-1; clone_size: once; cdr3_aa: CATSDSPSGRVHEQFF
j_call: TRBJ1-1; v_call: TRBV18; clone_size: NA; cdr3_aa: CASSPLGTDTEAFF
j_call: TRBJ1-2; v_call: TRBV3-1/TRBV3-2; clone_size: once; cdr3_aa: CASSQADNGYTF
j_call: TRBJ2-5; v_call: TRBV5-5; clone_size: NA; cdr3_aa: CASSWGSGSETQYF
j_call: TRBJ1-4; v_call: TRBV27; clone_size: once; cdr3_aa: CASSGQGTEKLFF
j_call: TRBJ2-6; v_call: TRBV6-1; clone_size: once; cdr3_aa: CASSESGGAGGANVLTF
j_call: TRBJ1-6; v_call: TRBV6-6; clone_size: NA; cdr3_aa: CASSYGQVNSPLHF
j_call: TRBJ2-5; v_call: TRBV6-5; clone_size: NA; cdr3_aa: CASSYRGGGNQETQYF
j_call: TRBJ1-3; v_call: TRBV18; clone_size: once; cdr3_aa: CASSLTVSGNTIYF
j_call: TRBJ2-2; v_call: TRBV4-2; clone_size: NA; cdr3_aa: CASSQGGLTGELFF
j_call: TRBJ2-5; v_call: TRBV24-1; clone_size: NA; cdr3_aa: CATSDFAGGKETQYF
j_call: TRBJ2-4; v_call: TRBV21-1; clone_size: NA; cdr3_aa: CASSKVRLILAKNIQYF
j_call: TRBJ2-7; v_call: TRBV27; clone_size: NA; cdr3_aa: CASSLRRGVQQYF
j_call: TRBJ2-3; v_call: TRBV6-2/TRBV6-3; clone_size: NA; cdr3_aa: CASSYPPAGGLRDTQYF
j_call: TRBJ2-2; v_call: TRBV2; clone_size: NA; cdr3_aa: CASSGQANTGELFF
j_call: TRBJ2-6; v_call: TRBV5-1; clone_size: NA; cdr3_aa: CASSLAGEGASGANVLTF
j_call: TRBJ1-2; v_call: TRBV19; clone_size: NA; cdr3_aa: CASLKTTGSYTF
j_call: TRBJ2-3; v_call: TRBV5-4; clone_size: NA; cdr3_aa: CASSWGQGLADTQYF
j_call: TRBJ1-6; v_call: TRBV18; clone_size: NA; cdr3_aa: CASSPDRSSPLHF
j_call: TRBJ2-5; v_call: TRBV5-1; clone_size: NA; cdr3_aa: CASSQLARETQYF
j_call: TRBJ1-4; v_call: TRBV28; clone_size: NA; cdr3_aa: CASSLSPQGLFF
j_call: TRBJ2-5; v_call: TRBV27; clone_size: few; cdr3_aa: CASSSSSGEGETQYF
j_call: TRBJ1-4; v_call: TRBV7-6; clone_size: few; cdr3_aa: CASSPGVGSATNEKLFF
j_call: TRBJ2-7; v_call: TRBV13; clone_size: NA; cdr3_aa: CASSPSGRSISYEQYF
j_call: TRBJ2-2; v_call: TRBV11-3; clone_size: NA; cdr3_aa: CASSFGGGELFF
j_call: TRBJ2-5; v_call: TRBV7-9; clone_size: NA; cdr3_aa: CASSRGQGLHETQYF
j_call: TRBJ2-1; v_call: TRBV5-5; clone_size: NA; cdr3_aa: CASSLALAGADDEQFF
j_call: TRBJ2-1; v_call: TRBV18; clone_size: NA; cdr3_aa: CASSPPTSGRRDNEQFF
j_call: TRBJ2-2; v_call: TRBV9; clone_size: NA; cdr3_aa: CASSVASGSPMLTGELFF
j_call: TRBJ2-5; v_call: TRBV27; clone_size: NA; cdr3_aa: CASRRDRDHETQYF
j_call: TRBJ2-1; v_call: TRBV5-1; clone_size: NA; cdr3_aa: CASSLVPVGEPNEQFF
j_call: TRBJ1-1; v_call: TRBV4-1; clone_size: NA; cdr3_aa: CASSQEGALRNTEAFF
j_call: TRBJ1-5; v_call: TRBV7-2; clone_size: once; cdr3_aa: CASSIQGDSNQPQHF
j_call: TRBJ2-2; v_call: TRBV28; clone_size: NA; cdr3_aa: CASSYLQGPGELFF
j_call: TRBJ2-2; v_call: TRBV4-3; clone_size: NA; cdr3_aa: CASSQVRNTGELFF
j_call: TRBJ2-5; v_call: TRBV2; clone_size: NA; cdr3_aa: CASSDRAQETQYF
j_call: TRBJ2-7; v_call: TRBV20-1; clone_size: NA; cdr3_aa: CSASQGSGSYEQYF
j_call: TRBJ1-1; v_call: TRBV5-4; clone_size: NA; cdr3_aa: CASSAQGLNTEAFF
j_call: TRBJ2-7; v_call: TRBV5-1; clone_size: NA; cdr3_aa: CASSLVGQSSYEQYF
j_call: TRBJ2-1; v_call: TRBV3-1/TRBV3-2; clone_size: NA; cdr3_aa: CASSQDSGGYNEQFF
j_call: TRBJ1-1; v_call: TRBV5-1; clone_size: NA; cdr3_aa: CASSFPGMDTEAFF